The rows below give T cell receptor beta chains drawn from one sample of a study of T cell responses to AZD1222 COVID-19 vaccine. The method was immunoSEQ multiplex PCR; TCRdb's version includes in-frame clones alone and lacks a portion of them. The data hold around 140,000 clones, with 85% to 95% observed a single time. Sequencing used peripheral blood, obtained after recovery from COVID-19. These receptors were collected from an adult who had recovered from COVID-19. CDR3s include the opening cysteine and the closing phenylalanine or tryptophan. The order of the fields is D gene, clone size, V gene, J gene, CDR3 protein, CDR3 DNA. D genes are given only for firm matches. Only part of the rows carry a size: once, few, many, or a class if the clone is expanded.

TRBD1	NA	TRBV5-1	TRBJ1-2	CASSPTLQGLEGYTF	TGCGCCAGCAGCCCAACACTACAGGGGTTAGAGGGCTACACCTTC
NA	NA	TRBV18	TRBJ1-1	CASSPQRDTEAFF	TGTGCCAGCTCACCGCAGAGGGACACTGAAGCTTTCTTT
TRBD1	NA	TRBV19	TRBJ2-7	CASSIDSGQGANEQYF	TGTGCCAGTAGTATAGATTCGGGACAGGGAGCCAACGAGCAGTACTTC
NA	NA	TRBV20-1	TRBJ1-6	CSASTVDNSPLHF	TGCAGTGCTAGTACGGTTGACAATTCACCCCTCCACTTT
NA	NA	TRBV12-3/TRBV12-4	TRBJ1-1	CASTRALNTEAFF	TGTGCCAGCACCCGGGCCTTGAACACTGAAGCTTTCTTT
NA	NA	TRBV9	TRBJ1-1	CASSVATGNTEAFF	TGTGCCAGCAGCGTAGCTACGGGGAACACTGAAGCTTTCTTT
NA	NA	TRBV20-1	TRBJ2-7	CSARSTYEQYF	TGCAGTGCTAGGTCCACTTACGAGCAGTACTTC
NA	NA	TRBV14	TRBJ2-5	CASSQEMDWETQYF	TGTGCCAGCAGCCAAGAAATGGATTGGGAGACCCAGTACTTC
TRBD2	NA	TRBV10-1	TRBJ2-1	CASSESGPGLAGGNNNEQFF	TGCGCCAGCAGTGAGTCGGGTCCGGGACTAGCGGGAGGGAACAACAATGAGCAGTTCTTC
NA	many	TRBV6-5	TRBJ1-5	CASSYGGKGNQPQHF	TGTGCCAGCAGTTACGGAGGGAAGGGGAATCAGCCCCAGCATTTT
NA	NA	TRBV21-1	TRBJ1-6	CASPRGGGGGNSPLHF	TGTGCCAGCCCTCGCGGGGGAGGGGGAGGTAATTCACCCCTCCACTTT
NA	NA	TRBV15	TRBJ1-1	CATSREDRPNTEAFF	TGTGCCACCAGCCGGGAGGACAGACCGAACACTGAAGCTTTCTTT
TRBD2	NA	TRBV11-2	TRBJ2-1	CASSFEGLAGYNEQFF	TGTGCCAGCAGCTTTGAGGGACTAGCGGGATACAATGAGCAGTTCTTC
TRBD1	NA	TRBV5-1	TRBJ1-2	CASSRWDRTNYGYTF	TGCGCCAGCAGCAGATGGGACAGAACCAACTATGGCTACACCTTC
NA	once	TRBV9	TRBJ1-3	CASSLTGEAGTPSGNTIYF	TGTGCCAGCAGCCTGACCGGGGAGGCAGGGACCCCCTCTGGAAACACCATATATTTT
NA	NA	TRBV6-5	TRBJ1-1	CASRALFMNTEAFF	TGTGCCAGCAGGGCGCTTTTCATGAACACTGAAGCTTTCTTT